The 4 T cell receptor beta chains reported below all come from one sample, sequenced in a study of blood T cell repertoires in COVID-19. Produced via immunoSEQ multiplex PCR; TCRdb's table is partial and in-frame only. This sample has approximately 55,000 clones, with approximately 90% found just once. The sample comprised peripheral blood. The receptors shown here come from a man in his forties with acute or convalescent COVID-19.

This chain connects TRBV10-1 to TRBJ2-1, with D possibly TRBD2 on 8 matching bases. The CDR3 runs 13 residues. Germline V CDR1 and CDR2: WNHNN, SYGVQD (reference sequence). V dropped 9 bases and J dropped 9 bases, with 18 bases sitting between them. CDR3 coding DNA: TGCGCCAGTGGGACAGCGGGAGTATCTGAGCAGTTCTTC. Translated: CASGTAGVSEQFF.

This chain joins TRBV18 and TRBJ1-1, with D uncertain. The CDR3 is 13 residues long. V lost 10 bases and J 1 base, leaving 13 bases between the germline ends. In germline, CDR1 is KGHSH, CDR2 LQKENI. The CDR3 is CATGSRQNTEAFF. CDR3 bases: TGTGCCACCGGTAGCCGGCAGAACACTGAAGCTTTCTTT.

V is TRBV6-5 and J is TRBJ2-5; 7 bases match TRBD2. The V gene end was trimmed by 5 bases and the J gene end by 1 base; junction bases not matched to a gene: 7. CDR1 and CDR2 (germline): MNHEY, SVGAGI. This CDR3 spans 15 amino acids. The DNA for the CDR3 is TGTGCCAGCAGTAGCCAACTAGCGAGCCAAGAGACCCAGTACTTC. Translating it yields CASSSQLASQETQYF.

The J gene is TRBJ2-7, the V gene TRBV10-3, with a tentative D call TRBD2 (6 bases). The germline V and J ends were trimmed by 6 bases and 2 bases, with 11 bases remaining between them. CDR1 is ENHRY, CDR2 SYGVKD, per germline. This CDR3 region has 13 residues. CDR3 coding DNA: TGTGCCATCAGGGAAAGGAGGGCCTACGAGCAGTACTTC. This codes for CAIRERRAYEQYF.